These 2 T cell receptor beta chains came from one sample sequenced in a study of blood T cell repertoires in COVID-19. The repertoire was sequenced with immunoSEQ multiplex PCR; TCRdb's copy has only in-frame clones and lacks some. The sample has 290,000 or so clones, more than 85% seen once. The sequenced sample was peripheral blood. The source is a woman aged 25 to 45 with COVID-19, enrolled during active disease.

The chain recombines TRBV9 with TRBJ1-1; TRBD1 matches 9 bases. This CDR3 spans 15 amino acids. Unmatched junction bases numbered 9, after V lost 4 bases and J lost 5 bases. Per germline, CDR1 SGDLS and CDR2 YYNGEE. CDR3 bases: TGTGCCAGCAGCATCGGGACAGGGAGGGGAACTGAAGCTTTCTTT. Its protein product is CASSIGTGRGTEAFF.

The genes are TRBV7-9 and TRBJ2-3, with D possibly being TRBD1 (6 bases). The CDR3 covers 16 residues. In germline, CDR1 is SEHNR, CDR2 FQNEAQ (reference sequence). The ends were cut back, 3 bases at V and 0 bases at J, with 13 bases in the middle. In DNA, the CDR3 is TGTGCCAGCAGCTTCGTCCCAGGGGCTAGCACAGATACGCAGTATTTT. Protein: CASSFVPGASTDTQYF. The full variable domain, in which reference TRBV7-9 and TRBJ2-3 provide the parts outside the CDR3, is DTGVSQNPRHKITKRGQNVTFRCDPISEHNRLYWYRQTLGQGPEFLTYFQNEAQLEKSRLLSDRFSAERPKGSFSTLEIQRTEQGDSAMYLCASSFVPGASTDTQYFGPGTRLTVL.